These 13 T cell receptor beta chains were sequenced from one sample in a study of regulatory T cells in long-lasting Graves disease. To make TCR beta libraries, researchers used iRepertoire HTBI primers and Arm-PCR of CDR3 regions. TCRdb independently ran MiXCR on the multiplex PCR reads; one entry per CDR3 protein. The table has a few hundred thousand distinct CDR3 sequences, about 12% seen once. Indicated time point: newly diagnosed GD, antithyroid drugs for less than 3 months. RNA isolated from PBMCs was used to make the TCR library. These same records also appear under a second study, on T cells in Graves' hyperthyroidism and ophthalmopathy.

This sample comprised peripheral blood mononuclear cells (PBMCs), obtained at new diagnosis, from a patient treated with antithyroid drugs. These TCRs come from a woman aged 18-29 years with Graves disease.

This clonotype was recorded many times. The genes are TRBV20-1 and TRBJ2-7; TRBD1 agrees at 8 bases. Looked up from germline, CDR1 is DFQATT and CDR2 is SNEGSKA (reference sequence). The CDR3 covers 14 residues. Losses at the gene ends were 2 bases for V and 4 bases for J; bases not matched to a gene: 7. CDR3 amino acids: CSARSGQGGYEQYF. CDR3 sequence (DNA): TGCAGTGCTAGAAGCGGACAGGGCGGTTACGAGCAGTACTTC.

This clonotype appeared many times. The V gene is TRBV12-3 or TRBV12-4, the J gene TRBJ2-1; TRBD1 matches 8 bases. J gave up 10 bases and V 5 bases, and 7 bases lay outside the gene matches. The CDR3 has 13 residues. CDR3 amino acids: CASSRQGPGEQFF. Here the CDR3 DNA reads TGTGCCAGCAGTCGACAGGGGCCCGGGGAGCAGTTCTTC.

This clonotype was seen many times. The gene calls are TRBV6-1 and TRBJ2-5; D might be TRBD1 (5 bases). This CDR3 has 15 residues. Looked up from germline, CDR1 is MNHNS and CDR2 is SASEGT. Trimming pared 6 bases from V and 5 bases from J, leaving 19 bases between. The CDR3 loop is CASRWRDSYRETQYF. The CDR3 DNA follows: TGTGCCAGCAGGTGGAGAGACAGCTATCGGGAGACCCAGTACTTC.

This clonotype was observed a handful of times. CDR3 loop: CASSDMAGAGTDEQFF. In DNA form, the CDR3 reads TGTGCCAGCAGTGATATGGCGGGAGCCGGAACGGATGAGCAGTTCTTC. The chain links TRBV6-2 or TRBV6-3 to TRBJ2-1; TRBD2 matches 7 bases. CDR3 size: 16 residues. Germline-derived CDR1 and CDR2 are MNHEY and SVGEGT. V was pared by 5 bases and J by 8 bases, with 15 bases of the junction left unmatched.

This clonotype was counted between two and nine times. J is TRBJ1-2 and V is TRBV3-1; D gene ambiguous. This CDR3 spans 13 amino acids. V lost 2 bases and J lost 4, with 8 bases in between. Germline assignment: CDR1 LGHDT and CDR2 YNNKEL (reference sequence). The CDR3 DNA sequence: TGTGCCAGCAGCCAAACAGAATTCTATGGCTACACCTTC. Translated, it gives CASSQTEFYGYTF. The full variable domain, with the rest looked up from reference TRBV3-1 and TRBJ1-2, is DTAVSQTPKYLVTQMGNDKSIKCEQNLGHDTMYWYKQDSKKFLKIMFSYNNKELIINETVPNRFSPKSPDKAHLNLHINSLELGDSAVYFCASSQTEFYGYTFGSGTRLTVV.

This clonotype was detected many times. The chain uses TRBV2 and TRBJ2-7; D perhaps matches TRBD1 (5 bases). The CDR3 is made up of 15 amino acids. The ends were cut back, 6 bases at V and 4 bases at J, with 19 bases in the middle. Germline V gene sequence: CDR1 SNHLY, CDR2 FYNNEI. This CDR3 is CASRVDILRDYEQYV. CDR3 bases: TGTGCCAGCAGAGTTGACATTCTCAGGGATTACGAGCAGTACGTC.

This chain joins TRBV4-1 and TRBJ1-1; D gene uncertain. Germline V gives CDR1 MGHRA, CDR2 YSYEKL. CDR3 size: 14 residues. Trimming removed 1 base at V and 9 bases at J, with 15 bases between. The CDR3 sequence: CASSQVASHPKAFF. The CDR3 DNA follows: TGCGCCAGCAGCCAAGTAGCAAGCCACCCGAAAGCTTTCTTT.

This clonotype was detected many times. In DNA, the CDR3 is TGTGCCAGCAGCTTGGTGGGGGACAGGGTGGTCGGCAATGAGCAGTTCTTC. Translation gives CASSLVGDRVVGNEQFF. The rearrangement joins TRBV5-4 to TRBJ2-1; 9 bases are shared with TRBD1. The CDR3 is made up of 17 amino acids. V lost 0 bases and J lost 6; bases outside the gene matches: 10. Germline lookup yields CDR1 SGHNT and CDR2 YYREEE (reference sequence).

This chain links TRBV13 with TRBJ2-2, with a weak D call TRBD1 (6 bases). The CDR3 is made up of 15 amino acids. Trimming stripped 5 bases from V and 2 bases from J, with 12 bases between. CDR1 is PRHDT and CDR2 is FYEKMQ in the germline V gene (reference sequence). CDR3 coding DNA: TGTGCCAGCAGCGCCCGACAGGCCAACACCGGGGAGCTGTTTTTT. Translating gives CASSARQANTGELFF.

Ten or more counts support this clonotype. The CDR3 DNA reads TGTGCCAGCAGCCCGACAGGGTCGTGGGAGCAGTTCTTC. It is translated as CASSPTGSWEQFF. This chain links TRBV7-9 with TRBJ2-1; 7 bases fit TRBD1. Germline V gene data show CDR1 as SEHNR and CDR2 as FQNEAQ (reference sequence). The CDR3 is 13 residues long. The J segment lost 10 bases and the V segment lost 5 bases, leaving 8 bases of the junction unmatched.

Many counts were recorded for this clonotype. This chain uses TRBV28 with TRBJ2-1, with TRBD2 matching 7 bases. Germline assignment: CDR1 MDHEN and CDR2 SYDVKM. This CDR3 spans 16 amino acids. With 7 bases clipped from V and 9 bases from J, the junction kept 18 bases outside the gene matches. CDR3 sequence: CASTLRGVGSNREQFF. As DNA, the CDR3 is TGTGCCAGCACCCTACGGGGGGTCGGGTCCAACCGTGAGCAGTTCTTC.

In this sample, this clonotype turned up many times. The V and J genes are TRBV18 and TRBJ2-7, with D perhaps matching TRBD2 (7 bases). CDR1 KGHSH and CDR2 LQKENI come from the germline V gene. The CDR3 consists of 15 residues. Trimming pared 6 bases from V and 7 bases from J, leaving 22 bases between. This chain's CDR3 is CASSRWGGALEEQYV. In nucleotides, the CDR3 is TGTGCCAGCTCCCGTTGGGGGGGGGCTCTTGAGGAGCAGTACGTC.

The sample holds many counts of this clonotype. For the CDR3, the DNA is TGTGCCAGCCGAGAGGACTCTCTCTACGGGGAGCTGTTTTTT. Protein sequence: CASREDSLYGELFF. The rearrangement links TRBV2 to TRBJ2-2, with a weak D call TRBD2 (5 bases). Trimming took off 8 bases at V and 7 bases at J, with 17 bases between the two ends. The CDR3 length is 14 residues. From germline, CDR1 is SNHLY and CDR2 FYNNEI. The variable domain in full, with the rest retrieved from reference TRBV2 and TRBJ2-2, is EPEVTQTPSHQVTQMGQEVILRCVPISNHLYFYWYRQILGQKVEFLVSFYNNEISEKSEIFDDQFSVERPDGSNFTLKIRSTKLEDSAMYFCASREDSLYGELFFGEGSRLTVL.